A single sample is the source of the 32 T cell receptor beta chains below, sequenced in a study of blood T cell repertoires in COVID-19. Data came from immunoSEQ multiplex PCR; TCRdb stores just in-frame clones and leaves some out. The sample shows tens of thousands of clones, around 90% of them seen only once. The sample comprised peripheral blood. These receptors originate from a man older than 75 with acute or convalescent COVID-19.

The rearrangement links TRBV25-1 to TRBJ1-2; D uncertain. CDR3 length: 11 amino acids. CDR1 and CDR2 (germline): MGHDK, SYGVNS. The V end lost 1 base, the J end lost 8 bases, and 5 bases lay between the germline ends. DNA of the CDR3: TGTGCCAGCAGTGAATCTAAGGGCTACACCTTC. Translating it yields CASSESKGYTF.

The chain employs TRBV5-1 and TRBJ2-3; 15 bases are shared with TRBD2. V dropped 4 bases and J dropped 6; count of bases not matched to a gene: 12. CDR1 and CDR2 (germline): SGHRS, YFSETQ. The CDR3 contains 18 residues. The CDR3 sequence: CASSTEGLAGGPGDTQYF. The CDR3 DNA reads as TGCGCCAGCAGCACCGAAGGACTAGCGGGGGGGCCAGGTGATACGCAGTATTTT.

The chain is built from TRBV30 and TRBJ2-7; TRBD1 aligns across 10 bases. Germline V CDR1 and CDR2: GTSNPN, SVGIG (reference sequence). The CDR3 consists of 15 residues. Losses at the gene ends were 2 bases for V and 3 bases for J; bases not matched to a gene: 7. The CDR3: CAWSSGTGVIYEQYF. The CDR3 bases are TGTGCCTGGAGTTCAGGGACAGGGGTGATCTACGAGCAGTACTTC.

In nucleotides, the CDR3 is TGTGCCAGTAGAGGCGGGAGCATCGATACGCAGTATTTT. Translated, it gives CASRGGSIDTQYF. The V call is TRBV19, the J call TRBJ2-3; TRBD2 aligns across 7 bases. Germline CDR1 reads LNHDA; CDR2 reads SQIVND (reference sequence). V trimming: 6 bases; J trimming: 6 bases; junction bases outside the gene matches: 6. The length of the CDR3 is 13 residues.

The chain carries TRBV9 and TRBJ1-4; no clear D gene. The CDR3 runs to 13 residues. Germline V CDR1 and CDR2: SGDLS, YYNGEE. With 4 bases removed from V and 8 bases from J, the gap between germline ends came to 12 bases. This CDR3 reads CASSFSLGEKLFF. The CDR3 DNA reads TGTGCCAGCAGCTTCTCCTTGGGCGAAAAACTGTTTTTT.

This chain connects TRBV7-2 to TRBJ2-3; no firm D call. V was pared by 5 bases and J by 2 bases, with 8 bases between. Germline CDR1 reads SGHTA; CDR2 reads FQGNSA. This CDR3 has 13 residues. In nucleotides, the CDR3 is TGTGCCAGCAGCCGCGGCATCACAGATACGCAGTATTTT. It specifies CASSRGITDTQYF.

This rearrangement joins TRBV7-2 to TRBJ2-5; tentative D call: TRBD2 (7 bases). CDR1 and CDR2 from the germline V gene are SGHTA and FQGNSA. There are 15 residues in the CDR3. Trimming pared 1 base from V and 5 bases from J, leaving 14 bases between. Here the CDR3 DNA reads TGTGCCAGCAGCTTAGGGGGGGGCTCGCGGGAGACCCAGTACTTC. Translating gives CASSLGGGSRETQYF.

Only one count was recorded for this clone. The chain has TRBV7-3 and TRBJ2-7; D remains unclear. Germline V gives CDR1 SGHTA, CDR2 FQGTGA. V lost 2 bases and J lost 7, with 18 bases in between. CDR3 length: 15 residues. The CDR3 loop reads CASSLFGPGRREQYF. CDR3 DNA sequence: TGTGCCAGCAGCTTATTCGGCCCGGGTCGGAGAGAGCAGTACTTC.

The chain carries TRBV11-1 and TRBJ1-6; TRBD1 is a possible D gene (6 bases). The CDR3 spans 13 residues. Germline CDR1 SGHAT, CDR2 FQDESV (reference sequence). With 5 bases removed from V and 10 bases from J, the gap between germline ends came to 12 bases. This chain's CDR3 is CASSPGDESPLHF. In DNA, the CDR3 is TGTGCCAGCAGCCCAGGGGACGAATCACCCCTCCACTTT.

This clone has only one observation. The J gene is TRBJ1-5, the V gene TRBV7-9; TRBD1 matches at 9 bases. This CDR3 has 15 amino acids. The germline V gene has CDR1 SEHNR and CDR2 FQNEAQ (reference sequence). The trim removed 5 bases at V and 5 bases at J, leaving 7 bases unmatched. DNA of the CDR3: TGTGCCAGCAGCCCGGGGACAGGGATGTATCAGCCCCAGCATTTT. Its translation: CASSPGTGMYQPQHF.

This clone was counted only a few times. Other DNA sequences in the same sample also yield this CDR3. This rearrangement joins TRBV6-2 or TRBV6-3 to TRBJ1-5; D is unresolved. CDR3 length: 15 amino acids. Germline assignment: CDR1 MNHEY and CDR2 SVGEGT. The germline V and J ends were trimmed by 0 bases and 4 bases, with 10 bases remaining between them. This chain's CDR3 is CASSYSAGLNQPQHF. For the CDR3, the DNA is TGTGCCAGCAGTTACTCGGCAGGACTTAATCAGCCCCAGCATTTT.

This sequence joins TRBV7-3 and TRBJ2-3; 7 bases line up with TRBD2. The CDR3 runs 15 residues. The germline gives CDR1 SGHTA, CDR2 FQGTGA. Trimming at V came to 2 bases and at J to 1 base, leaving 3 bases not matched to a gene. CDR3 sequence reads: CASSLVAGGTDTQYF. The CDR3 coding sequence is TGTGCCAGCAGCTTAGTGGCGGGGGGCACAGATACGCAGTATTTT.

This CDR3 reads CASSLAGQGAAGANVLTF. Here the CDR3 DNA reads TGTGCCAGCAGCTTAGCTGGGCAGGGGGCGGCGGGGGCCAACGTCCTGACTTTC. The rearrangement links TRBV7-2 to TRBJ2-6; 8 bases match TRBD1. V lost 0 bases to trimming and J lost 4 bases; unmatched junction nucleotides: 8. CDR3 length equals 18 residues. Germline CDR1 SGHTA, CDR2 FQGNSA.

The CDR3 coding sequence is TGTGCCTGGGAGAAACTGCAGGGGGCGCGGACTGAAGCTTTCTTT. Its protein is CAWEKLQGARTEAFF. The chain has TRBV30 and TRBJ1-1; 8 bases line up with TRBD1. The CDR3 totals 15 residues. The junction had 13 bases not matched to a gene; V was cut back by 5 bases and J by 5 bases. The germline CDR1 and CDR2 sequences are GTSNPN and SVGIG (reference sequence). The full variable domain, rest sourced from reference TRBV30 and TRBJ1-1, is SQTIHQWPATLVQPVGSPLSLECTVEGTSNPNLYWYRQAAGRGLQLLFYSVGIGQISSEVPQNLSASRPQDRQFILSSKKLLLSDSGFYLCAWEKLQGARTEAFFGQGTRLTVV.

The chain is built from TRBV18 and TRBJ2-1; tentatively, D is TRBD1 (6 bases). V gave up 0 bases and J gave up 6 bases, with 12 bases separating them. Germline CDR1 KGHSH, CDR2 LQKENI. CDR3 length: 15 residues. Here the CDR3 DNA reads TGTGCCAGCTCACCACCTCACAGGGTGGGCAATGAGCAGTTCTTC. Its protein is CASSPPHRVGNEQFF.

V gene TRBV10-3 combines with J gene TRBJ2-7, with D tentatively TRBD2 (6 bases). Germline values: CDR1 ENHRY, CDR2 SYGVKD. CDR3 length equals 17 residues. Between the trimmed V and J ends, which lost 2 bases and 0 bases, there was a span of 17 bases. The CDR3 bases are TGTGCCATCAGTGAGACCCCTAGTGGGGGGAGCTCCTACGAGCAGTACTTC. Translating gives CAISETPSGGSSYEQYF.

The sample holds one count of this clone. This rearrangement joins TRBV5-1 to TRBJ1-1; weak D call: TRBD1 (6 bases). From germline, CDR1 is SGHRS and CDR2 YFSETQ. Trimming took 4 bases from V and 4 from J, leaving 14 bases between them. The CDR3 has 14 amino acids. CDR3 nucleotide sequence: TGCGCCAGCAGCGCACAGGGCGGGGGCACTGAAGCTTTCTTT. Residues: CASSAQGGGTEAFF.

V is TRBV6-6 and J is TRBJ1-5; TRBD1 matches 7 bases. This CDR3 has 14 residues. Per the germline V gene, CDR1 is MNHNY and CDR2 is SVGAGI (reference sequence). V shed 5 bases, J shed 2 bases, and the junction held 3 bases outside the gene matches. This CDR3 is CASSTGAGNQPQHF. The CDR3 bases are TGTGCCAGCAGTACAGGGGCGGGCAATCAGCCCCAGCATTTT.

The chain combines TRBV19 with TRBJ1-5; 7 bases map to TRBD1. Germline values: CDR1 LNHDA, CDR2 SQIVND (reference sequence). The CDR3 has 15 residues. The V gene end was trimmed by 7 bases and the J gene end by 0 bases; junction bases not matched to a gene: 6. As DNA, the CDR3 is TGTGCCAGTACCCCGGGACAGACTAGCAATCAGCCCCAGCATTTT. It codes for CASTPGQTSNQPQHF.

The rearrangement links TRBV5-6 to TRBJ1-2, with 8 nucleotides matching TRBD1. The CDR3 loop spans 12 amino acids. Germline values: CDR1 SGHDT, CDR2 YYEEEE. With V trimmed by 3 bases and J by 8 bases, 3 bases remained unmatched. CDR3 coding DNA: TGTGCCAGCAGCTGGGGACAGGAAGGCTACACCTTC. This translates into CASSWGQEGYTF.

The chain has TRBV7-9 and TRBJ2-1; D remains ambiguous. The CDR3 is 15 amino acids. Between the trimmed V and J ends, which lost 3 bases and 0 bases, there was a span of 9 bases. The germline V gene has CDR1 SEHNR and CDR2 FQNEAQ (reference sequence). DNA for the CDR3: TGTGCCAGCAGCTTCGATCTGAGCTCCTACAATGAGCAGTTCTTC. It encodes CASSFDLSSYNEQFF.

The chain joins TRBV18 to TRBJ2-2; D remains ambiguous. The CDR3 is made up of 15 amino acids. The V gene lost 3 bases and the J gene lost 0 bases, with 8 bases spanning the gap. Per germline, CDR1 KGHSH and CDR2 LQKENI. The CDR3 loop is CASSPQATNTGELFF. CDR3 nucleotide sequence: TGTGCCAGCTCACCCCAAGCGACGAACACCGGGGAGCTGTTTTTT.

The chain has TRBV4-1 and TRBJ1-3; D perhaps matches TRBD1 (6 bases). Looked up from germline, CDR1 is MGHRA and CDR2 is YSYEKL. With 1 base removed from V and 2 bases from J, the gap between germline ends came to 12 bases. The CDR3 totals 16 residues. The CDR3 region has the DNA TGCGCCAGCAGCCAAGTCTGGGCAGGGGCTGGAAACACCATATATTTT. This sequence encodes CASSQVWAGAGNTIYF.

V gene TRBV7-8 combines with J gene TRBJ1-1; TRBD1 matches 11 bases. The CDR3 extends over 17 amino acids. Per germline, CDR1 SGHVS and CDR2 FQNEAQ. Trimming at V came to 4 bases and at J to 5 bases, leaving 12 bases not matched to a gene. This chain's CDR3 is CASSSMGQGVIRTEAFF. In nucleotides, the CDR3 is TGTGCCAGCAGCTCGATGGGACAGGGGGTGATCCGTACTGAAGCTTTCTTT.

J is TRBJ2-7 and V is TRBV10-3, with a weak D call TRBD2 (5 bases). This CDR3 contains 14 residues. Trimming pared 3 bases from V and 4 bases from J, leaving 13 bases between. Germline-derived CDR1 and CDR2 are ENHRY and SYGVKD. CDR3 DNA: TGTGCCATCAGTGACCCCCGGGGTCTTTACGAGCAGTACTTC. Its protein is CAISDPRGLYEQYF.

This chain joins TRBV5-1 and TRBJ2-7; 7 positions agree with TRBD1. This CDR3 comprises 16 residues. J gave up 2 bases and V 4 bases, and 12 bases lay outside the gene matches. Germline V gene sequence: CDR1 SGHRS, CDR2 YFSETQ. The CDR3 nucleotides are TGCGCCAGCAGCCCCCCTCGACAGGGAAGGGCCTACGAGCAGTACTTC. Translating gives CASSPPRQGRAYEQYF.

The rearrangement joins TRBV27 to TRBJ2-5; 7 bases fit TRBD1. The ends lost 4 bases at V and 1 base at J; junction bases unmatched: 3. Germline values: CDR1 MNHEY, CDR2 SMNVEV (reference sequence). The CDR3 consists of 14 residues. The CDR3 region is CASSWGQSQETQYF. CDR3 coding DNA: TGTGCCAGCAGTTGGGGACAGAGCCAAGAGACCCAGTACTTC.

This clone appeared a single time. The CDR3 here is CASSLFLQGEKLFF. The CDR3 nucleotides are TGTGCCAGCAGCTTATTTCTCCAGGGTGAAAAACTGTTTTTT. The rearrangement links TRBV11-2 to TRBJ1-4; tentative D call: TRBD1 (5 bases). Trimming took off 2 bases at V and 7 bases at J, with 11 bases between the two ends. The germline CDR1 and CDR2 sequences are SGHAT and FQNNGV. CDR3 length: 14 residues.

V usage is TRBV27 and J usage is TRBJ1-5; 7 bases fit TRBD1. The V and J ends lost 6 bases and 7 bases, in that order; junction bases with no gene match: 15. The germline V gene has CDR1 MNHEY and CDR2 SMNVEV (reference sequence). This CDR3 contains 16 residues. Here the CDR3 reads CASRTTTGFTDQPQHF. The CDR3 DNA sequence: TGTGCCAGCAGGACTACGACAGGGTTCACGGACCAGCCCCAGCATTTT.

The chain couples TRBV7-9 to TRBJ2-7; maybe TRBD2 (6 bases). Trimming left V 6 bases short and J 7 bases short, with 16 bases between. This CDR3 spans 13 amino acids. Germline assignment: CDR1 SEHNR and CDR2 FQNEAQ (reference sequence). CDR3 nucleotide sequence: TGTGCCAGCAGACGGGATCAGGCGGGGGAGCAGTACTTC. Its protein product is CASRRDQAGEQYF. The entire variable domain, with the rest obtained from reference TRBV7-9 and TRBJ2-7, is as follows: DTGVSQNPRHKITKRGQNVTFRCDPISEHNRLYWYRQTLGQGPEFLTYFQNEAQLEKSRLLSDRFSAERPKGSFSTLEIQRTEQGDSAMYLCASRRDQAGEQYFGPGTRLTVT.

This chain links TRBV5-1 with TRBJ1-1; TRBD1 aligns across 12 bases. The V gene's germline CDR1 is SGHRS and CDR2 YFSETQ. The CDR3 consists of 16 residues. V dropped 4 bases and J dropped 1; count of bases not matched to a gene: 5. The CDR3 DNA sequence: TGCGCCAGCAGCCCCCAGGGACAGGGGGCGAACACTGAAGCTTTCTTT. It encodes CASSPQGQGANTEAFF.

The V gene is TRBV18, the J gene TRBJ1-4; D is unresolved. Germline lookup yields CDR1 KGHSH and CDR2 LQKENI. This CDR3 region has 16 residues. Trimming shortened V by 3 bases and J by 0 bases, and 11 bases separated the two germline ends. DNA of the CDR3: TGTGCCAGCTCACCTCCGCGGGCCGCAACTAATGAAAAACTGTTTTTT. It is translated as CASSPPRAATNEKLFF.